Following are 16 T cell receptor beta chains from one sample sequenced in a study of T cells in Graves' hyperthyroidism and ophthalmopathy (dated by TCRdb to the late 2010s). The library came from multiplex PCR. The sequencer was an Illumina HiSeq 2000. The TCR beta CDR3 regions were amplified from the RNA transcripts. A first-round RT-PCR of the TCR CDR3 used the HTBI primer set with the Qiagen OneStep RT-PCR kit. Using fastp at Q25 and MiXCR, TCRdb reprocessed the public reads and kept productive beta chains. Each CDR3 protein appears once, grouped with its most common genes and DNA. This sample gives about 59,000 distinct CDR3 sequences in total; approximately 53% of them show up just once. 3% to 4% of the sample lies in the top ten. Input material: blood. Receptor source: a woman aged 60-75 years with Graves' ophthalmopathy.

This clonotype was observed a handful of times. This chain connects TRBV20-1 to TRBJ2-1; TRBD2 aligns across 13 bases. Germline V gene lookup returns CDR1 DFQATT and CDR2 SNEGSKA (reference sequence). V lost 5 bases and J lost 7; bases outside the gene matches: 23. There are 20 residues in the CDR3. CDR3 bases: TGCAGTGCTGCTGCCCAGGTCGGGACTAGCGGGGCGGAGCTTGGGAATGAGCAGTTCTTC. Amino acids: CSAAAQVGTSGAELGNEQFF.

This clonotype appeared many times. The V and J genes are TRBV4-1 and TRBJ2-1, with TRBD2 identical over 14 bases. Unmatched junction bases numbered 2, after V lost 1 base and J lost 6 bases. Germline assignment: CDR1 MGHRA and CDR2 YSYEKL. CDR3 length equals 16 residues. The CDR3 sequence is CASSQAGTSGSNEQFF. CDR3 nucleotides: TGCGCCAGCAGCCAAGCCGGGACTAGCGGGAGCAATGAGCAGTTCTTC.

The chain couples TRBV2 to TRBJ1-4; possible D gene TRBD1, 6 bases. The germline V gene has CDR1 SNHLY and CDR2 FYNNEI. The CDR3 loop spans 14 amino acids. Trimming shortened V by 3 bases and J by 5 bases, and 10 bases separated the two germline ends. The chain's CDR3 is CASSEGADNEKLFF. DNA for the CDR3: TGTGCCAGCAGTGAGGGGGCAGACAATGAAAAACTGTTTTTT.

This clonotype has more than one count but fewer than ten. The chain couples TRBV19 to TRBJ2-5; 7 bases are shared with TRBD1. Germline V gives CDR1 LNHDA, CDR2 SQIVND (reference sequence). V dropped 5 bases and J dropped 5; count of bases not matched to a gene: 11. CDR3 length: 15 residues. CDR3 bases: TGTGCCAGTAGTCCGTCGACAGGGTTTGTCGAGACCCAGTACTTC. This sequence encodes CASSPSTGFVETQYF.

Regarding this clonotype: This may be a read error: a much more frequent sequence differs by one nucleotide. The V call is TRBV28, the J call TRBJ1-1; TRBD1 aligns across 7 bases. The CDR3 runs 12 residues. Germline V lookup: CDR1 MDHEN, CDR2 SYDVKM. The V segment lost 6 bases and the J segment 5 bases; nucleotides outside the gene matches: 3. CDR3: CASREGATEAFF. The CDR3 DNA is TGTGCCAGCAGGGAGGGGGCTACTGAAGCTTTCTTT.

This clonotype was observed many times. In DNA, the CDR3 is TGTGCCAGTAGTTCCAAAGCGGGAGGGGGGGAGACCCAGTACTTC. Translation gives CASSSKAGGGETQYF. The genes are TRBV19 and TRBJ2-5; 10 nucleotides align to TRBD2. CDR1 LNHDA and CDR2 SQIVND come from the germline V gene (reference sequence). The CDR3 is 15 residues long. Unmatched junction bases numbered 8, after V lost 5 bases and J lost 5 bases.

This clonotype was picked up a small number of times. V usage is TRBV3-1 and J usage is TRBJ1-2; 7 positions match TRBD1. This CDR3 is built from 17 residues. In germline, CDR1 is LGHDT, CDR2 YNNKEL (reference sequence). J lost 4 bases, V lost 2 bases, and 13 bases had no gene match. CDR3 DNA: TGTGCCAGCAGCCAATCTCCGGGGCTGTCAGGGGGCTATGGCTACACCTTC. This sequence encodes CASSQSPGLSGGYGYTF.

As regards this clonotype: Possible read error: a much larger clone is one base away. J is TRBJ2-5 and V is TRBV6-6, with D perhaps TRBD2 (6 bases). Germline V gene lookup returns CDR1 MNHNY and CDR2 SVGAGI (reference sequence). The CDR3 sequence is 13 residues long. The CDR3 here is CACRLAGQGTQYF. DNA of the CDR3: TGTGCCTGCAGGTTGGCGGGGCAAGGGACCCAGTACTTC.

In DNA form, the CDR3 reads TGTGCCAGCAGTCGGACAGGGGAATCCCTCCACTTT. Residues: CASSRTGESLHF. The chain is built from TRBV2 and TRBJ1-6, with TRBD1 matching over 9 bases. V dropped 5 bases and J dropped 14; count of bases not matched to a gene: 4. Germline-derived CDR1 and CDR2 are SNHLY and FYNNEI. This CDR3 is 12 amino acids long.

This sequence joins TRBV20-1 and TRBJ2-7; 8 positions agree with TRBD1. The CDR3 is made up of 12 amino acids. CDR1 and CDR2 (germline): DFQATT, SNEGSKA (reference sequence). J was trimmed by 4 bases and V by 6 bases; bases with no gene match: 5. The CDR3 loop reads CSARGTGYEQYF. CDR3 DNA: TGCAGTGCCCGAGGGACAGGTTACGAGCAGTACTTC.

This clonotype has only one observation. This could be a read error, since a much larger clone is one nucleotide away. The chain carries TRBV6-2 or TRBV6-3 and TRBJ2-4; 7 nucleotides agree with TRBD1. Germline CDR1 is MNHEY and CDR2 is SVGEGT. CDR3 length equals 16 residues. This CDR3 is CTSSYFLGGARDIQYF. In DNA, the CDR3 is TGTACCAGCAGTTACTTCTTAGGGGGCGCGAGGGACATTCAGTACTTC.

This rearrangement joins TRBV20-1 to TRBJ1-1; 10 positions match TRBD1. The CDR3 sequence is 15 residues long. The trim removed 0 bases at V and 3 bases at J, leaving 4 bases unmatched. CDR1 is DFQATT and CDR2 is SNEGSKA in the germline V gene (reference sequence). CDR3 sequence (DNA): TGCAGTGCTAGAGATGGGGACAGGGGTGACACTGAAGCTTTCTTT. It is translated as CSARDGDRGDTEAFF.

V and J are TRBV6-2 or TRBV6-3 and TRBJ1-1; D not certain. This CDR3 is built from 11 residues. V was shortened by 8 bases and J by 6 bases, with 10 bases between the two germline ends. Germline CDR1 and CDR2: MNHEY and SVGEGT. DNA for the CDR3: TGTGCCAGCGGCGGGATGGCTGAAGCTTTCTTT. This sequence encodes CASGGMAEAFF.

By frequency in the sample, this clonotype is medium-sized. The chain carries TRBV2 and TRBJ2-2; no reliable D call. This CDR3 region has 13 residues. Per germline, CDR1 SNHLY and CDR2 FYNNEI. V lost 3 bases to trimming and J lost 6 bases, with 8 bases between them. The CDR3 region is CASSDNVAGELFF. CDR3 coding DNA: TGTGCCAGCAGTGATAACGTCGCCGGGGAGCTGTTTTTT.

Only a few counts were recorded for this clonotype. CDR3 DNA: TGCAGTGCGAAACCGGGACTAGCGAGGCAGTACTTC. It is translated as CSAKPGLARQYF. V gene TRBV20-1 combines with J gene TRBJ2-7, with 10 bases that match TRBD2. Germline trimming cut 6 bases from V and 9 bases from J; bases unmatched to any gene: 8. The CDR3 loop spans 12 amino acids. CDR1 DFQATT and CDR2 SNEGSKA come from the germline V gene (reference sequence).

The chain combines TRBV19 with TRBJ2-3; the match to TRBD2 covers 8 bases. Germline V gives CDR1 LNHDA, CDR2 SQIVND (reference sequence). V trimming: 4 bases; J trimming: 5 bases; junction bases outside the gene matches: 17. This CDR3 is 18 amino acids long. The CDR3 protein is CASSTMGTVGRAGDTQYF. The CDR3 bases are TGTGCCAGTAGTACGATGGGGACGGTCGGGAGGGCCGGAGATACGCAGTATTTT. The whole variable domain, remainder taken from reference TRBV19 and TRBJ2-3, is DGGITQSPKYLFRKEGQNVTLSCEQNLNHDAMYWYRQDPGQGLRLIYYSQIVNDFQKGDIAEGYSVSREKKESFPLTVTSAQKNPTAFYLCASSTMGTVGRAGDTQYFGPGTRLTVL.